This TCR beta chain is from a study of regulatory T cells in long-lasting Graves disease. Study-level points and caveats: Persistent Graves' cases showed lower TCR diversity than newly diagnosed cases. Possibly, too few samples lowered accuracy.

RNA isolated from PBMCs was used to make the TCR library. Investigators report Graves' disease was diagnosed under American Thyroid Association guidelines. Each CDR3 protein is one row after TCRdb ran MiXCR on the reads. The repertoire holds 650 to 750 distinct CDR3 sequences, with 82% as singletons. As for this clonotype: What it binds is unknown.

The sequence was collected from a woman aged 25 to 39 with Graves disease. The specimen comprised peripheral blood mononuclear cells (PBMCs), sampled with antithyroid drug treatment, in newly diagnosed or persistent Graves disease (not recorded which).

The CDR3 DNA sequence: TGTGCCAGCAGAGGAGGGGGCGCGGGGCCGGCTTTCTTT. This encodes CASRGGGAGPAFF. This chain joins TRBV13 and TRBJ1-1; 7 bases agree with TRBD1. Germline CDR1 reads PRHDT; CDR2 reads FYEKMQ (reference sequence). V trimming: 6 bases; J trimming: 11 bases; junction bases outside the gene matches: 12. The CDR3 contains 13 residues.